The TCR beta chain described here comes from a study of blood T cell repertoires in COVID-19. The repertoire was sequenced with immunoSEQ multiplex PCR; TCRdb's copy has only in-frame clones and lacks some. The data hold approximately 100,000 clones, with 69% observed a single time. This CDR3 is built from 16 residues. Germline-derived CDR1 and CDR2 are KGHDR and SFDVKD. J lost 0 bases, V lost 2 bases, and 4 bases had no gene match. The TCR comes from a man aged 80 or over with acute or convalescent COVID-19. The chain uses TRBV24-1 and TRBJ2-7; 9 bases map to TRBD2. Sequenced: peripheral blood. Here the CDR3 reads CATSDSAGGISYEQYF. CDR3 DNA: TGTGCCACCAGTGATTCAGCGGGGGGAATCTCCTACGAGCAGTACTTC.